The 20 T cell receptor beta chains below come from one sample, sequenced in a study of lymphopenia after photon versus proton radiotherapy. The repertoire was sequenced with immunoSEQ multiplex PCR; TCRdb's copy has only in-frame clones and lacks some. The table has around 25,000 clones, 84% seen once. This specimen was peripheral blood, taken from a patient treated with photon-based radiotherapy. These receptors all come from a middle-aged man with gastric cancer.

Remarks on this clone: Different DNA sequences within this sample yield the same CDR3. This sequence joins TRBV12-5 and TRBJ1-5; the D gene is possibly TRBD1 (5 bases). This CDR3 is built from 13 residues. Trimming cost V 6 bases and J 4 bases, with 10 bases left between them. Germline V gene data show CDR1 as LGHNT and CDR2 as FRNRAP. CDR3 DNA: TGTGCTAGTGGCCCGGACATAAATCAGCCCCAGCATTTT. Translating it yields CASGPDINQPQHF.

V is TRBV4-3 and J is TRBJ1-2, with a possible D match to TRBD1 (5 bases). The V end was cut by 0 bases, the J end by 7 bases, with 12 bases between. CDR3 size: 14 residues. Germline lookup yields CDR1 LGHNA and CDR2 YSLEER. CDR3: CASSQEFGHLGYTF. The CDR3 DNA follows: TGCGCCAGCAGCCAAGAATTCGGACATCTTGGCTACACCTTC.

This chain links TRBV18 with TRBJ2-2; a weak D match, TRBD2 (6 bases). Germline values: CDR1 KGHSH, CDR2 LQKENI. Trimming left V 1 base short and J 0 bases short, with 9 bases between. This CDR3 comprises 16 residues. This CDR3 is CASSPRSGSNTGELFF. CDR3 coding DNA: TGTGCCAGCTCACCACGGAGCGGGTCGAACACCGGGGAGCTGTTTTTT.

The CDR3 DNA is TGTGCCAGCAGTTTTCCGGACAGGACTGGGGCCAACGTCCTGACTTTC. This codes for CASSFPDRTGANVLTF. The rearrangement uses TRBV6-6 and TRBJ2-6, with 7 nucleotides matching TRBD1. V was pared by 4 bases and J by 2 bases, with 5 bases of the junction left unmatched. Germline V gives CDR1 MNHNY, CDR2 SVGAGI (reference sequence). The CDR3 consists of 16 residues.

This sequence joins TRBV6-5 and TRBJ2-1, with 9 bases matching TRBD1. Germline V lookup: CDR1 MNHEY, CDR2 SVGAGI. J lost 4 bases, V lost 6 bases, and 1 base had no gene match. CDR3 length: 13 residues. The CDR3 loop is CASRDRGYNEQFF. The CDR3 region has the DNA TGTGCCAGCAGGGACAGGGGATACAATGAGCAGTTCTTC.

The rearrangement links TRBV10-3 to TRBJ2-2; 8 positions match TRBD2. Trimming took 5 bases from V and 5 from J; bases not matched to a gene: 1. The germline gives CDR1 ENHRY, CDR2 SYGVKD. There are 13 residues in the CDR3. Here the CDR3 DNA reads TGTGCCATCAGTAGCGGGGGAACCGGGGAGCTGTTTTTT. It encodes CAISSGGTGELFF.

The V call is TRBV7-8, the J call TRBJ1-5; tentatively, D is TRBD1 (5 bases). V lost 0 bases and J 7 bases, leaving 10 bases between the germline ends. The CDR3 length is 14 residues. CDR1 is SGHVS and CDR2 is FQNEAQ in the germline V gene. The CDR3 sequence: CASSLAQGGQPQHF. Here the CDR3 DNA reads TGTGCCAGCAGCTTAGCGCAGGGCGGGCAGCCCCAGCATTTT. Supplemented by reference TRBV7-8 and TRBJ1-5, the full variable domain reads GAGVSQSPRYKVAKRGQDVALRCDPISGHVSLFWYQQALGQGPEFLTYFQNEAQLDKSGLPSDRFFAERPEGSVSTLKIQRTQQEDSAVYLCASSLAQGGQPQHFGDGTRLSIL.

This clone was counted a single time. The rearrangement uses TRBV29-1 and TRBJ1-5; no definite D call. In germline, CDR1 is SQVTM, CDR2 ANQGSEA. This CDR3 is built from 14 residues. V lost 6 bases, J lost 2 bases, and 14 bases lay in between. The CDR3: CSVVDGYGNQPQHF. CDR3 nucleotide sequence: TGCAGCGTCGTGGATGGGTATGGCAATCAGCCCCAGCATTTT.

V usage is TRBV5-1 and J usage is TRBJ2-5, with D unresolved. This CDR3 comprises 13 residues. Trimming shortened V by 3 bases and J by 0 bases, and 6 bases separated the two germline ends. Germline CDR1 SGHRS, CDR2 YFSETQ. The CDR3 loop reads CASSSTDQETQYF. CDR3 coding DNA: TGCGCCAGCAGCTCCACGGACCAAGAGACCCAGTACTTC.

The chain combines TRBV7-9 with TRBJ1-2; D perhaps matches TRBD1 (5 bases). The germline CDR1 and CDR2 sequences are SEHNR and FQNEAQ (reference sequence). V was shortened by 3 bases and J by 6 bases, with 20 bases between the two germline ends. This CDR3 region has 16 residues. Written as DNA, the CDR3 is TGTGCCAGCAGCTTCTCCGGGACTTACTCAGCAGATGGCTACACCTTC. This translates into CASSFSGTYSADGYTF. Variable domain in full (rest from reference TRBV7-9 and TRBJ1-2): DTGVSQNPRHKITKRGQNVTFRCDPISEHNRLYWYRQTLGQGPEFLTYFQNEAQLEKSRLLSDRFSAERPKGSFSTLEIQRTEQGDSAMYLCASSFSGTYSADGYTFGSGTRLTVV.

This clone was seen only once. V gene TRBV6-1 combines with J gene TRBJ2-5, with TRBD2 matching 14 bases. J lost 0 bases, V lost 4 bases, and 1 base had no gene match. The CDR3 covers 16 residues. In germline, CDR1 is MNHNS, CDR2 SASEGT. In DNA form, the CDR3 reads TGTGCCAGCAGTGGACTAGCGGGGGGGTACCAAGAGACCCAGTACTTC. It translates to CASSGLAGGYQETQYF.

This clone was picked up a small number of times. This chain joins TRBV7-9 and TRBJ1-4; a weak D match, TRBD1 (5 bases). Germline CDR1 is SEHNR and CDR2 is FQNEAQ (reference sequence). Trimming removed 0 bases at V and 2 bases at J, with 10 bases between. The CDR3 runs to 16 residues. The CDR3 reads CASSLAAWGTNEKLFF. CDR3 nucleotides: TGTGCCAGCAGCTTAGCCGCGTGGGGCACTAATGAAAAACTGTTTTTT.

The chain employs TRBV11-2 and TRBJ2-2, with 9 bases that match TRBD1. J lost 2 bases, V lost 2 bases, and 3 bases had no gene match. Germline V gene data show CDR1 as SGHAT and CDR2 as FQNNGV. The CDR3 is 16 amino acids. CDR3 loop: CASSLTGGRNTGELFF. The CDR3 bases are TGTGCCAGCAGCTTAACAGGGGGCAGAAACACCGGGGAGCTGTTTTTT.

The chain is built from TRBV7-9 and TRBJ1-2; 8 nucleotides match TRBD1. The CDR3 is 13 amino acids. With 5 bases clipped from V and 3 bases from J, the junction kept 2 bases outside the gene matches. Germline values: CDR1 SEHNR, CDR2 FQNEAQ (reference sequence). CDR3 protein: CASSPTGDYGYTF. In DNA form, the CDR3 reads TGTGCCAGCAGCCCGACAGGGGACTATGGCTACACCTTC.

The rearrangement joins TRBV2 to TRBJ1-5; TRBD1 matches at 8 bases. Unmatched junction bases numbered 4, after V lost 6 bases and J lost 3 bases. Looked up from germline, CDR1 is SNHLY and CDR2 is FYNNEI. The CDR3 contains 14 residues. The CDR3 protein is CASSYRGSNQPQHF. The CDR3 DNA reads as TGTGCCAGCAGCTACAGGGGGTCCAATCAGCCCCAGCATTTT. The variable domain in full, completed from reference TRBV2 and TRBJ1-5, reads EPEVTQTPSHQVTQMGQEVILRCVPISNHLYFYWYRQILGQKVEFLVSFYNNEISEKSEIFDDQFSVERPDGSNFTLKIRSTKLEDSAMYFCASSYRGSNQPQHFGDGTRLSIL.

This clone was observed a single time. The chain uses TRBV5-1 and TRBJ2-5, with TRBD2 identical over 13 bases. The ends lost 3 bases at V and 0 bases at J; junction bases unmatched: 2. This CDR3 region has 16 residues. From germline, CDR1 is SGHRS and CDR2 YFSETQ. This chain's CDR3 is CASSSGLAGDQETQYF. The CDR3 DNA reads TGCGCCAGCAGCTCCGGACTAGCGGGGGACCAAGAGACCCAGTACTTC.

The chain couples TRBV27 to TRBJ2-7; TRBD1 matches 8 bases. The germline gives CDR1 MNHEY, CDR2 SMNVEV (reference sequence). Trimming at V came to 7 bases and at J to 4 bases, leaving 3 bases not matched to a gene. This CDR3 contains 12 residues. CDR3 in DNA: TGTGCCAGCAACAGGGGGGTGTACGAGCAGTACTTC. Translated, it gives CASNRGVYEQYF.

The CDR3, as DNA: TGCAGCGTTGAACAGGGGGAGTACGAGCAGTACTTC. It yields the protein CSVEQGEYEQYF. The gene calls are TRBV29-1 and TRBJ2-7, with 7 bases matching TRBD1. Germline V gives CDR1 SQVTM, CDR2 ANQGSEA. J lost 4 bases, V lost 2 bases, and 2 bases had no gene match. The CDR3 runs 12 residues.

The V gene is TRBV7-8, the J gene TRBJ2-5; D gene unclear. Germline V gene data show CDR1 as SGHVS and CDR2 as FQNEAQ. The CDR3 consists of 14 residues. V was pared by 0 bases and J by 5 bases, with 10 bases between. The CDR3 DNA sequence: TGTGCCAGCAGCTTAGCGCTCATCTTGGAGACCCAGTACTTC. It encodes CASSLALILETQYF.

This clone has a handful of counts. The chain links TRBV7-9 to TRBJ2-7; D might be TRBD1 (6 bases). CDR1 and CDR2 from the germline V gene are SEHNR and FQNEAQ (reference sequence). V was pared by 6 bases and J by 3 bases, with 18 bases between. CDR3 size: 15 residues. Here the CDR3 reads CASRGRGSGGYEQYF. The CDR3 DNA follows: TGTGCCAGCAGGGGAAGGGGGAGCGGCGGCTACGAGCAGTACTTC.